This T cell receptor (beta chain) was recovered during a study of blood T cell repertoires in COVID-19. The method was immunoSEQ multiplex PCR; TCRdb's version includes in-frame clones alone and lacks a portion of them. The data contain about 230,000 clones, around 90% of them seen just once; the ten biggest clones take up 11%. This clonotype originated in a man aged 25-45 years who had recovered from COVID-19. Sequenced sample: PBMCs or T cells enriched from blood (not recorded which).

The CDR3 protein is CASSVAGGISTDTQYF. In DNA form, the CDR3 reads TGTGCCAGCAGCGTGGCGGGGGGCATCAGCACAGATACGCAGTATTTT. The chain employs TRBV9 and TRBJ2-3; 8 nucleotides match TRBD2. With 2 bases clipped from V and 0 bases from J, the junction kept 5 bases outside the gene matches. Germline V gene lookup returns CDR1 SGDLS and CDR2 YYNGEE. The CDR3 contains 16 residues.